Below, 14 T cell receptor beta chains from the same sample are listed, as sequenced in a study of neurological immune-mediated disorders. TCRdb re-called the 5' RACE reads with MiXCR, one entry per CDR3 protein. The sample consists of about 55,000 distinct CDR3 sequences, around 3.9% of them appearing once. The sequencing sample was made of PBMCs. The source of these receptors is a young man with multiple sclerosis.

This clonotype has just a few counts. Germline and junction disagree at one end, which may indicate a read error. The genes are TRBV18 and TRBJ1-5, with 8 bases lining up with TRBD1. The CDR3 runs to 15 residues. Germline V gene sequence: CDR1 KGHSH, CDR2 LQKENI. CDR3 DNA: TGTGCCAGCTCACCAGAAACAGGGGGTTATCAGCCCCAGAATTTT. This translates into CASSPETGGYQPQNF.

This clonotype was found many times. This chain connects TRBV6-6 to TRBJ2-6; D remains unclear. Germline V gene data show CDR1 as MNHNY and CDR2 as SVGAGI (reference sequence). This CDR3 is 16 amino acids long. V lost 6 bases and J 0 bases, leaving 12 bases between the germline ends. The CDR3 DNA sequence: TGTGCCAGCAGCCTCCGGATAAACTCTGGGGCCAACGTCCTGACTTTC. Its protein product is CASSLRINSGANVLTF.

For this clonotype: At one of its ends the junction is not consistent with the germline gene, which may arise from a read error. CDR3 protein: CASSMSPSNQPQNF. CDR3 bases: TGCGCCAGCAGCATGAGTCCTAGCAATCAGCCCCAGAATTTT. The chain employs TRBV5-1 and TRBJ1-5; D is undetermined. The CDR3 spans 14 residues. Germline V gene data show CDR1 as SGHRS and CDR2 as YFSETQ.

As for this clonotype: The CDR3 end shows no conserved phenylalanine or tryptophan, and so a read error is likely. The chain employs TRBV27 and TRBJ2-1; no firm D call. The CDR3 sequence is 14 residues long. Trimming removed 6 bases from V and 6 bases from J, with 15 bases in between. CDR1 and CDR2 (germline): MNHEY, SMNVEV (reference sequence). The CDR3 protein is CASSIDGLGNEQFN. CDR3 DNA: TGTGCCAGCAGCATTGACGGGCTCGGCAATGAGCAGTTCAAC.

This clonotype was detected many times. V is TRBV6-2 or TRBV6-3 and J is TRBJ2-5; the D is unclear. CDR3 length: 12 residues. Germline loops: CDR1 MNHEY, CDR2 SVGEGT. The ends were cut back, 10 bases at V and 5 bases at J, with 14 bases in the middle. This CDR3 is CATRSSGETQYF. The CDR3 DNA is TGTGCCACCAGGAGTAGTGGGGAGACCCAGTACTTC.

CDR3 in amino acids: CASSPRTNTEAFF. CDR3 DNA sequence: TGTGCCAGCAGCCCACGAACGAACACTGAAGCTTTCTTT. The chain uses TRBV7-2 and TRBJ1-1; D is unresolved. V lost 5 bases and J lost 1, with 8 bases in between. The CDR3 has 13 residues. CDR1 is SGHTA and CDR2 is FQGNSA in the germline V gene.

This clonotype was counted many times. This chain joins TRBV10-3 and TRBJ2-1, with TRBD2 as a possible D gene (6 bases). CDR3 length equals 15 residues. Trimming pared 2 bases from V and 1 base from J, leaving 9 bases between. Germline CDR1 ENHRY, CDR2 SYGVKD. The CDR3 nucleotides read TGTGCCATCAGTGAGGGGGCGGGATCCTACAATGAGCAGTTCTTC. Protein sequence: CAISEGAGSYNEQFF.

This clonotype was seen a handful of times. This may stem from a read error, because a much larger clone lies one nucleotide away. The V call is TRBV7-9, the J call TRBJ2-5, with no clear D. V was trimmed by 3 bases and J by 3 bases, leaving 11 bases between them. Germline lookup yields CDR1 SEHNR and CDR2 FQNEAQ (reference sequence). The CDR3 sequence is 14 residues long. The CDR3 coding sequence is TGTGCCAGCAGCTTGGGAAAGAGAAAAGAGACCCAGTACTTC. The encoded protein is CASSLGKRKETQYF.

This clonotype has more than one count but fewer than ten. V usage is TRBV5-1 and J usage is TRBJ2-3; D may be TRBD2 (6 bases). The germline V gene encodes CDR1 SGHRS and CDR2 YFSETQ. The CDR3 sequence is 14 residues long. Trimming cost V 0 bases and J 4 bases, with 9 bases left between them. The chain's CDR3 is CASSLAGGSDTQYF. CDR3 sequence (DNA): TGCGCCAGCAGCTTGGCCGGGGGATCAGATACGCAGTATTTT.

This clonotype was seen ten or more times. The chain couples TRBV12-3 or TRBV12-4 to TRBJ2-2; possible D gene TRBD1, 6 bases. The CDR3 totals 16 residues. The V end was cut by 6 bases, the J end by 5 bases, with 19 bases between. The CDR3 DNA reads TGTGCCAGCAGCATACAGACAGGTTTCTTTACCGGGGAGCTGTTTTTT. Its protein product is CASSIQTGFFTGELFF.

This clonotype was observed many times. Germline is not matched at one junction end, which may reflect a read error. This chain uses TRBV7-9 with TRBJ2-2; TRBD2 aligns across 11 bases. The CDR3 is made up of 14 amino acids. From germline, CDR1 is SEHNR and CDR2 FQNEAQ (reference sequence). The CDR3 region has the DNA TGTGCCAGCAGCCTAGCGGGAGGCACCGGGGAGCTGTTTTTT. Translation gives CASSLAGGTGELFF.

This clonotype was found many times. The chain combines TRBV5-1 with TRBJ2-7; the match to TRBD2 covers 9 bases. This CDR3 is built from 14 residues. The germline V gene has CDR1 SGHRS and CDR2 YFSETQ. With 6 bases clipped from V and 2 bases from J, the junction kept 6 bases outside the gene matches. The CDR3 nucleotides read TGCGCCAGCACCAATAGCGGGGGCACCTACGAGCAGTACTTC. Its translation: CASTNSGGTYEQYF. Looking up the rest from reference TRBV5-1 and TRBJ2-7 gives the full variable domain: KAGVTQTPRYLIKTRGQQVTLSCSPISGHRSVSWYQQTPGQGLQFLFEYFSETQRNKGNFPGRFSGRQFSNSRSEMNVSTLELGDSALYLCASTNSGGTYEQYFGPGTRLTVT.

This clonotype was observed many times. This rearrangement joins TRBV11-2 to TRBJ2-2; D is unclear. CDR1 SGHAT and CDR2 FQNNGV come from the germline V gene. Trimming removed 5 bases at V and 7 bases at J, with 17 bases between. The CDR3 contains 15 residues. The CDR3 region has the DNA TGTGCCAGCAGCCGTCGTCCCTTGGATATCGGGGAGCTGTTTTTT. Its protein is CASSRRPLDIGELFF.

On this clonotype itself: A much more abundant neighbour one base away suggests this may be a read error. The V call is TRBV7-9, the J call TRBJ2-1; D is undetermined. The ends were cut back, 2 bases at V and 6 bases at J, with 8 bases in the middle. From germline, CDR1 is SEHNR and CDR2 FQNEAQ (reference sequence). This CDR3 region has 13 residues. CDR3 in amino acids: CASSLQKTNEQFF. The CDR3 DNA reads TGTGCCAGCAGCTTACAAAAGACCAATGAGCAGTTCTTC.